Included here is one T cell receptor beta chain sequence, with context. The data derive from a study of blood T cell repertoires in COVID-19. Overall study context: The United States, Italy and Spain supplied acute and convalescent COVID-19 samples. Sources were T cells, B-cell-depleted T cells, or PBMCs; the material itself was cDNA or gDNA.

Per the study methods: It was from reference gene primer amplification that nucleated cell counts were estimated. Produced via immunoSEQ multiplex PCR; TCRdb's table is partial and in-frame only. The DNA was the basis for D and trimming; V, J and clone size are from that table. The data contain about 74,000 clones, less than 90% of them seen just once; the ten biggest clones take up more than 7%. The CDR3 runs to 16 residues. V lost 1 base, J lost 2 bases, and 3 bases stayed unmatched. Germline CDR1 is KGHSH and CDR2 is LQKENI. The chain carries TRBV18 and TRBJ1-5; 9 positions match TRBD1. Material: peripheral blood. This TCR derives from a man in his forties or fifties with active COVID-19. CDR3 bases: TGTGCCAGCTCACCACTTAGGACAGGGGGCAATCAGCCCCAGCATTTT. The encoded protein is CASSPLRTGGNQPQHF.